The 27 T cell receptor beta chains listed next were all sequenced from one sample in a study of regulatory T cells in long-lasting Graves disease (dated by TCRdb to about 2021). The sample's time point label, in plain terms: persistent/refractory GD, antithyroid drugs over 5 years with positive TRAb. For both TCR sequencing and RNA sequencing, RNA was extracted from PBMCs in TRIzol. Receptor libraries were prepared by multiplex PCR. The reads were generated on an Illumina HiSeq 4000. iRepertoire HTBI primers and Arm-PCR amplification of CDR3 regions were used to construct TCR beta libraries. TCRdb reprocessed the public reads (quality trimming at Q25 with fastp, clone calling with MiXCR) and kept in-frame beta chains. Every CDR3 protein is listed once, alongside the most common genes and DNA of its rows. For this sample there are fewer than 450,000 distinct CDR3 sequences; around 21% appear just once. The biggest ten clones account for more than 20% of the sample.

Sample: peripheral blood mononuclear cells (PBMCs), taken when the disease was refractory, from a patient treated with antithyroid drugs. These receptors came from a female donor with Graves disease.

J is TRBJ2-2 and V is TRBV12-3 or TRBV12-4, with D perhaps given as TRBD1 or TRBD2 (5 bases each). V dropped 2 bases and J dropped 6 bases, with 7 bases sitting between them. The CDR3 runs 13 residues. CDR3 nucleotides: TGTGCCAGCAGTTTATGGGACGCCGGGGAGCTGTTTTTT. Translating it yields CASSLWDAGELFF.

This clonotype was seen just once. A much larger clone lies one base from this, so it may be a read error. The chain uses TRBV6-1 and TRBJ2-6, with TRBD1 identical over 10 bases. The CDR3 spans 17 residues. The V gene's germline CDR1 is MNHNS and CDR2 SASEGT. Losses at the gene ends were 6 bases for V and 0 bases for J; bases not matched to a gene: 5. DNA of the CDR3: TGTGCCAGCAGCCAGGACAGGGGGAGCTCTGGGGCCAACGTCCTGACTTTC. The encoded protein is CASSQDRGSSGANVLTF.

This clonotype has more than one count but fewer than ten. This sequence joins TRBV7-2 and TRBJ1-4; D unresolved. Germline CDR1 SGHTA, CDR2 FQGNSA. This CDR3 region has 13 residues. Trimming removed 2 bases from V and 8 bases from J, with 9 bases in between. CDR3 amino acids: CASSLWGREKLFF. CDR3 coding DNA: TGTGCCAGCAGCTTATGGGGTCGGGAAAAACTGTTTTTT.

This clonotype was counted ten times or more. J is TRBJ1-4 and V is TRBV28; D gene unclear. Looked up from germline, CDR1 is MDHEN and CDR2 is SYDVKM. The CDR3 length is 10 residues. The V end was cut by 5 bases, the J end by 8 bases, with 3 bases between. The CDR3 DNA sequence: TGTGCCAGCAGTCGAGAAAAACTGTTTTTT. Its protein product is CASSREKLFF.

Notes on this clonotype: A read error is likely here: a far larger clone is one base away. V and J are TRBV12-3 or TRBV12-4 and TRBJ2-7, with D hard to call. V dropped 3 bases and J dropped 6 bases, with 9 bases sitting between them. The CDR3 is 12 residues long. CDR3 residues: CASSFNLSEQYF. CDR3 in DNA: TGTGCCAGCAGTTTTAACCTGTCCGAGCAGTACTTC.

This clonotype was seen many times. This rearrangement joins TRBV6-1 to TRBJ2-7, with D unresolved. Per germline, CDR1 MNHNS and CDR2 SASEGT. The germline V and J ends were trimmed by 5 bases and 0 bases, with 5 bases remaining between them. This CDR3 spans 12 amino acids. CDR3 sequence reads: CASSKRSYEQYF. In DNA form, the CDR3 reads TGTGCCAGCAGTAAGCGCTCCTACGAGCAGTACTTC.

The chain has TRBV2 and TRBJ2-1, with TRBD2 as a possible D gene (6 bases). V shed 0 bases and J shed 5 bases, with 11 bases lying between them. The CDR3 is 15 amino acids. In germline, CDR1 is SNHLY, CDR2 FYNNEI. CDR3 nucleotides: TGTGCCAGCAGTGAAGCTAGCGGAGTCAACAATGAGCAGTTCTTC. Translation: CASSEASGVNNEQFF.

The V gene is TRBV15, the J gene TRBJ2-7; 7 nucleotides line up with TRBD1. Germline assignment: CDR1 LNHNV and CDR2 YYDKDF (reference sequence). The CDR3 totals 14 residues. After removal of 4 bases from V and 6 bases from J, the junction contained 9 bases not matched to a gene. The CDR3 loop reads CATSTRQGSGEQYF. The CDR3 DNA reads TGTGCCACCAGCACCCGACAGGGATCGGGCGAGCAGTACTTC.

V is TRBV28 and J is TRBJ1-5, with a weak D call TRBD1 (5 bases). The CDR3 spans 16 residues. The V end lost 2 bases, the J end lost 2 bases, and 13 bases lay between the germline ends. In germline, CDR1 is MDHEN, CDR2 SYDVKM. This CDR3 is CASSLRVGQGNQPQHF. CDR3 in DNA: TGTGCCAGCAGTTTACGGGTGGGGCAAGGCAATCAGCCCCAGCATTTT.

This clonotype was seen more than once but under ten times. The genes are TRBV27 and TRBJ1-2; tentatively, D is TRBD1 (6 bases). The CDR3 is made up of 15 amino acids. V lost 6 bases, J lost 4 bases, and 18 bases lay in between. CDR1 is MNHEY and CDR2 is SMNVEV in the germline V gene (reference sequence). The DNA for the CDR3 is TGTGCCAGCAGGACCGGGTTTCAGGGGCTCTATGGCTACACCTTC. Protein product: CASRTGFQGLYGYTF.

There are many counts of this clonotype. The chain links TRBV11-2 to TRBJ2-5; a possible D gene is TRBD2 (5 bases). Germline CDR1 reads SGHAT; CDR2 reads FQNNGV. This CDR3 contains 16 residues. Trimming took off 3 bases at V and 2 bases at J, with 16 bases between the two ends. CDR3 loop: CASSFGLGLTQETQYF. The CDR3 DNA is TGTGCCAGCAGCTTCGGGCTAGGACTGACGCAAGAGACCCAGTACTTC.

The chain couples TRBV19 to TRBJ2-7; no firm D call. CDR3 length equals 14 residues. V was cut by 7 bases and J by 6 bases, with 19 bases left in between. Germline CDR1 is LNHDA and CDR2 is SQIVND (reference sequence). CDR3 protein: CASNPQASSSEQYF. The CDR3 nucleotides read TGTGCCAGTAACCCTCAGGCATCGAGTTCCGAGCAGTACTTC.

This clonotype was seen many times. The chain is built from TRBV6-2 or TRBV6-3 and TRBJ1-4, with no clear D. Germline V gene sequence: CDR1 MNHEY, CDR2 SVGEGT. V was shortened by 0 bases and J by 0 bases, with 8 bases between the two germline ends. The CDR3 spans 16 residues. The CDR3 DNA sequence: TGTGCCAGCAGTTACTCTCGGGTAGCAACTAATGAAAAACTGTTTTTT. Translation: CASSYSRVATNEKLFF.

This clonotype has at least ten counts. The chain uses TRBV7-2 and TRBJ1-2, with 7 bases lining up with TRBD1. This CDR3 region has 14 residues. V trimming: 6 bases; J trimming: 8 bases; junction bases outside the gene matches: 12. The germline V gene encodes CDR1 SGHTA and CDR2 FQGNSA. CDR3 amino acids: CASSQQTGYRGYTF. As DNA, the CDR3 is TGTGCCAGCAGTCAACAGACAGGGTATCGGGGCTACACCTTC.

This clonotype was recorded at least ten times. The chain joins TRBV6-1 to TRBJ2-7, with TRBD2 matching over 11 bases. This CDR3 comprises 15 residues. V gave up 5 bases and J gave up 2 bases; unmatched junction bases: 5. Germline V gene lookup returns CDR1 MNHNS and CDR2 SASEGT. The CDR3 region is CASSHGTSGAYEQYF. The CDR3 DNA reads TGTGCCAGCAGTCACGGGACTAGCGGTGCCTACGAGCAGTACTTC.

This clonotype was seen ten or more times. This chain connects TRBV24-1 to TRBJ2-7, with a possible D match to TRBD1 (5 bases). Germline CDR1 and CDR2: KGHDR and SFDVKD. The CDR3 extends over 14 amino acids. V lost 2 bases to trimming and J lost 3 bases, with 10 bases between them. The CDR3 here is CATSDSDRYYEQYF. The CDR3 DNA is TGTGCCACCAGTGATTCAGACAGATACTACGAGCAGTACTTC.

In this sample, this clonotype turned up many times. This chain joins TRBV28 and TRBJ2-7, with TRBD1 identical over 9 bases. Germline V gene data show CDR1 as MDHEN and CDR2 as SYDVKM. V lost 1 base, J lost 3 bases, and 4 bases stayed unmatched. The CDR3 totals 15 residues. CDR3: CASSLSTGGDYEQYF. In DNA, the CDR3 is TGTGCCAGCAGTTTATCGACAGGGGGGGACTACGAGCAGTACTTC.

This clonotype came up a few times. This chain links TRBV10-3 with TRBJ1-2; maybe TRBD1 (6 bases). This CDR3 is 14 amino acids long. Germline assignment: CDR1 ENHRY and CDR2 SYGVKD. V was shortened by 0 bases and J by 6 bases, with 11 bases between the two germline ends. The CDR3 loop is CAISESAKGDGYTF. For the CDR3, the DNA is TGTGCCATCAGTGAGTCCGCTAAGGGGGATGGCTACACCTTC.

This clonotype was detected many times. The chain carries TRBV28 and TRBJ2-7; TRBD1 matches 9 bases. The V gene end was trimmed by 5 bases and the J gene end by 2 bases; junction bases not matched to a gene: 10. Germline values: CDR1 MDHEN, CDR2 SYDVKM. CDR3 size: 16 residues. The CDR3 sequence: CASSTPWDRATYEQYF. The CDR3 region has the DNA TGTGCCAGCAGTACCCCCTGGGACAGGGCCACCTACGAGCAGTACTTC.

The rearrangement links TRBV12-3 or TRBV12-4 to TRBJ2-4; maybe TRBD1 (6 bases). The CDR3 contains 17 residues. Trimming pared 3 bases from V and 0 bases from J, leaving 15 bases between. CDR3 sequence (DNA): TGTGCCAGCAGTTTTAGGGGGTCGGAATTAGCCAAAAACATTCAGTACTTC. Protein product: CASSFRGSELAKNIQYF.

This clonotype was counted between two and nine times. This chain connects TRBV7-9 to TRBJ2-3; no clear D gene. Trimming stripped 7 bases from V and 5 bases from J, with 19 bases between. CDR1 and CDR2 from the germline V gene are SEHNR and FQNEAQ (reference sequence). The CDR3 totals 15 residues. CDR3 sequence: CASTEMGQSIDTQYF. The CDR3 nucleotides read TGTGCCAGCACTGAGATGGGTCAGAGTATAGATACGCAGTATTTT.

This chain uses TRBV29-1 with TRBJ1-2, with D possibly matching TRBD1 (5 bases). There are 12 residues in the CDR3. V was pared by 4 bases and J by 4 bases, with 10 bases between. Germline CDR1 reads SQVTM; CDR2 reads ANQGSEA. The CDR3 sequence is CSVAQGIYGYTF. CDR3 nucleotides: TGCAGCGTTGCCCAGGGTATCTATGGCTACACCTTC.

For this clonotype: This may arise from a read error, as a much more abundant clone is one base away. The rearrangement joins TRBV7-2 to TRBJ1-1; D is undetermined. The CDR3 has 13 amino acids. Germline CDR1 SGHTA, CDR2 FQGNSA. The CDR3 is CASSLVEAAEALF. The CDR3 DNA follows: TGTGCCAGCAGCTTAGTTGAGGCAGCTGAAGCTCTCTTT.

The chain carries TRBV19 and TRBJ1-1, with 8 bases aligning to TRBD1. The CDR3 spans 14 residues. Germline CDR1 is LNHDA and CDR2 is SQIVND (reference sequence). Unmatched junction bases numbered 7, after V lost 5 bases and J lost 5 bases. CDR3 residues: CASSSRQGRTEAFF. As DNA, the CDR3 is TGTGCCAGTAGTTCCCGACAGGGGCGAACTGAAGCTTTCTTT.

This clonotype was observed a handful of times. This chain uses TRBV7-2 with TRBJ2-5; TRBD2 matches 9 bases. The CDR3 has 17 amino acids. CDR1 is SGHTA, CDR2 FQGNSA, per germline. Trimming cost V 3 bases and J 0 bases; bases outside gene matches: 8. CDR3 DNA sequence: TGTGCCAGCAGCTTGGTAGCGGGAGCGGGGGACCAAGAGACCCAGTACTTC. Protein: CASSLVAGAGDQETQYF.

This clonotype was seen repeatedly, ten times or more. V and J are TRBV11-2 and TRBJ2-7; the match to TRBD2 covers 11 bases. Germline values: CDR1 SGHAT, CDR2 FQNNGV. V lost 4 bases and J lost 6; bases outside the gene matches: 5. The CDR3 contains 14 residues. This chain's CDR3 is CASSSGLAGSEQYF. The CDR3 DNA is TGTGCCAGCAGCTCCGGACTAGCGGGTAGCGAGCAGTACTTC.

This clonotype has a count of ten or more. The V call is TRBV5-6, the J call TRBJ1-2; maybe TRBD1 (6 bases). The CDR3 has 16 residues. V was cut by 0 bases and J by 0 bases, with 12 bases left in between. Per the germline V gene, CDR1 is SGHDT and CDR2 is YYEEEE. CDR3 nucleotides: TGTGCCAGCAGCTTGGCTTTGACAGGATCTAACTATGGCTACACCTTC. It specifies CASSLALTGSNYGYTF. Based on the CDR3 plus reference TRBV5-6 and TRBJ1-2, the full variable domain is DAGVTQSPTHLIKTRGQQVTLRCSPKSGHDTVSWYQQALGQGPQFIFQYYEEEERQRGNFPDRFSGHQFPNYSSELNVNALLLGDSALYLCASSLALTGSNYGYTFGSGTRLTVV.